This TCR beta chain was documented in a study of monozygotic twins with inflammatory bowel disease. Study-level findings and limits: Support was absent for any single strong signal or clonotype linked to IBD. IBD patients showed reduced TCRbeta diversity (inverse Simpson) versus healthy co-twins. A distinction between different T cell subtypes was not possible.

Germline-derived CDR1 and CDR2 are SNHLY and FYNNEI. This CDR3 contains 15 residues. Concerning this clonotype itself: Its antigen is unknown.

Per sample, reverse transcription was split into eight reactions. TCRdb re-called the 5' RACE reads and gives one entry per CDR3 protein, without DNA. The sample totals just over 300,000 distinct CDR3 sequences. The source material was blood. The rearrangement uses TRBV2 and TRBJ2-3. This TCR was sampled from a human donor with ulcerative colitis or Crohn's disease, or a healthy co-twin of an affected twin (not recorded which). The CDR3 reads CASSEEGTSAYTQYF.